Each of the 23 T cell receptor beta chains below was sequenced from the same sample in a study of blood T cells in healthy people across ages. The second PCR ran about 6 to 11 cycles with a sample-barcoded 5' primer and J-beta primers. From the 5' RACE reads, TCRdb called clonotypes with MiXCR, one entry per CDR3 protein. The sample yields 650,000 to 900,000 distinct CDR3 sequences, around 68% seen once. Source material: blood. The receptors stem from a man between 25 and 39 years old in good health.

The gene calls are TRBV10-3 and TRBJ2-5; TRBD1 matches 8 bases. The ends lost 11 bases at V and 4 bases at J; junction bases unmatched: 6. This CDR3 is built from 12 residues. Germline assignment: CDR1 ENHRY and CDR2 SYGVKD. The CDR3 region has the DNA TGTGCCGTCGCGACAGGGGCAGAGACCCAGTACTTC. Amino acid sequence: CAVATGAETQYF.

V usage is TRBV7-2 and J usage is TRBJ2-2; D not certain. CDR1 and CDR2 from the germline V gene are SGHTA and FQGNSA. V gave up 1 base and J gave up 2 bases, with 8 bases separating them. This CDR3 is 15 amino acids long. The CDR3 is CASSLVWGNTGELFF. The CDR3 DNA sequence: TGTGCCAGCAGCTTAGTATGGGGTAACACCGGGGAGCTGTTTTTT.

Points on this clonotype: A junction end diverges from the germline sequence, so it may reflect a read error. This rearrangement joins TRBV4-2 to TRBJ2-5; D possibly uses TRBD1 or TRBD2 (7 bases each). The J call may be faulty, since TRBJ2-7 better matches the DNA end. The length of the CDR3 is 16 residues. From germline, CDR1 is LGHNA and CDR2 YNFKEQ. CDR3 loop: CVSRGDGAGGSYEQYF. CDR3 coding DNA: TGTGTCAGCCGGGGGGACGGAGCAGGGGGAAGCTACGAGCAGTACTTC.

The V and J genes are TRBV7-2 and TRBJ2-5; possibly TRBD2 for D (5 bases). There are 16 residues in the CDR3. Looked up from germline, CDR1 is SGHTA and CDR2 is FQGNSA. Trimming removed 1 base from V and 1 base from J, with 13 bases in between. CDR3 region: CASSLGTPSGQETQYF. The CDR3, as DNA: TGTGCCAGCAGCTTAGGGACCCCAAGCGGCCAAGAGACCCAGTACTTC.

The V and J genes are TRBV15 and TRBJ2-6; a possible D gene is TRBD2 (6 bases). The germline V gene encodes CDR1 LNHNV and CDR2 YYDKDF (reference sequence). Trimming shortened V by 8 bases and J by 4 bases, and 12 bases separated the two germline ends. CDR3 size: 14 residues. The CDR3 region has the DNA TGTGCCACCCGTACGGGGGAGGGGGCCAACGTCCTGACTTTC. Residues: CATRTGEGANVLTF.

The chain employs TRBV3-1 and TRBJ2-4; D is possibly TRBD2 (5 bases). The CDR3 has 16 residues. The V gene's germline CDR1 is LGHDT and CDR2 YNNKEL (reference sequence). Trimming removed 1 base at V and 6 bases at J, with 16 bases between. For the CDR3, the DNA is TGTGCCAGCAGCCAAGGCCATGTTGGAGGTAGAAACATTCAGTACTTC. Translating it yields CASSQGHVGGRNIQYF.

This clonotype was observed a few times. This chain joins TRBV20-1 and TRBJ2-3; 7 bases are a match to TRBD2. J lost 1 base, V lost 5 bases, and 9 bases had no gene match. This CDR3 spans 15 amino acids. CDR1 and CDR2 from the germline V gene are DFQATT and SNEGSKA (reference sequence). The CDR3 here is CSADLAGGRTDTQYF. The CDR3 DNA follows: TGCAGTGCTGACTTAGCGGGCGGACGCACAGATACGCAGTATTTT.

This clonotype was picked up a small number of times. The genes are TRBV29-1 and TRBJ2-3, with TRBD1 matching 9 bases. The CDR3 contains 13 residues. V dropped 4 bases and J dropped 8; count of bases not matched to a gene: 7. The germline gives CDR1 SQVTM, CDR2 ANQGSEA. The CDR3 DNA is TGCAGCGTTGCTGGGACAGGGATAGGTACGCAGTATTTT. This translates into CSVAGTGIGTQYF.

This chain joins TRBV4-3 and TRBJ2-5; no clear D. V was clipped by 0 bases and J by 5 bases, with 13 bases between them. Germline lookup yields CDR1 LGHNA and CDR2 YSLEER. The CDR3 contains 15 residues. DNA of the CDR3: TGCGCCAGCAGCCAAGACCAACTACTGACCGAGACCCAGTACTTC. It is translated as CASSQDQLLTETQYF.

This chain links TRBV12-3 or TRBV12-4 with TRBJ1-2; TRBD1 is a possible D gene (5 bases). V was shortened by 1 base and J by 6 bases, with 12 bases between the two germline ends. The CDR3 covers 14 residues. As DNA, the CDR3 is TGTGCCAGCAGTTTAGACGCAGGGAAGAATGGCTACACCTTC. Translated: CASSLDAGKNGYTF.

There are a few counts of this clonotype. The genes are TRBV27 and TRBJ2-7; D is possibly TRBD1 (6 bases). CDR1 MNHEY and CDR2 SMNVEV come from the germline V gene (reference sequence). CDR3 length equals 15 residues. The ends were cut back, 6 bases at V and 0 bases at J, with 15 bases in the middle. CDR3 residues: CASRPDLTGSYEQYF. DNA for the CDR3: TGTGCCAGCAGGCCAGATTTGACAGGCTCCTACGAGCAGTACTTC.

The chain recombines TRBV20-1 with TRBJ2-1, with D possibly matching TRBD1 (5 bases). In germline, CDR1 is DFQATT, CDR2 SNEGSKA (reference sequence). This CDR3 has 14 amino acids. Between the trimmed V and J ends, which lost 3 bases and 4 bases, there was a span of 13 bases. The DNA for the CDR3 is TGCAGTGCTAGCCGACAGTACCTGTACAATGAGCAGTTCTTC. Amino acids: CSASRQYLYNEQFF.

Here the CDR3 DNA reads TGTGCCAGCAGCCTAAAGAGACGTCCTTACAATGAGCAGTTCTTC. Encoded protein: CASSLKRRPYNEQFF. V usage is TRBV7-2 and J usage is TRBJ2-1, with D uncertain. The germline V and J ends were trimmed by 5 bases and 4 bases, with 15 bases remaining between them. CDR1 and CDR2 from the germline V gene are SGHTA and FQGNSA. The CDR3 loop spans 15 amino acids. The entire variable domain, with the rest obtained from reference TRBV7-2 and TRBJ2-1, is as follows: GAGVSQSPSNKVTEKGKDVELRCDPISGHTALYWYRQSLGQGLEFLIYFQGNSAPDKSGLPSDRFSAERTGGSVSTLTIQRTQQEDSAVYLCASSLKRRPYNEQFFGPGTRLTVL.

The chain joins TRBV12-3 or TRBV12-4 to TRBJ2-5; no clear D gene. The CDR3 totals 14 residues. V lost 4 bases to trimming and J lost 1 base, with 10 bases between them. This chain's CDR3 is CASSWWGAQETQYF. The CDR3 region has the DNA TGTGCCAGCAGTTGGTGGGGTGCCCAAGAGACCCAGTACTTC.

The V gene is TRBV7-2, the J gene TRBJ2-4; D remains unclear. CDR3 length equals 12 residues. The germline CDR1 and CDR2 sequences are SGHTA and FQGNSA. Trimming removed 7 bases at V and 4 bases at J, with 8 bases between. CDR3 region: CASTILKNIQYF. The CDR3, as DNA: TGTGCCAGCACCATACTTAAAAACATTCAGTACTTC.

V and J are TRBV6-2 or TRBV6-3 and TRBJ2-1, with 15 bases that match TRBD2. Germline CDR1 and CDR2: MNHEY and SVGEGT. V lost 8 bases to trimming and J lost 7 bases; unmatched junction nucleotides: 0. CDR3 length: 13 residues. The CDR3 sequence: CASGTSGGNEQFF. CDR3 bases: TGTGCCAGCGGGACTAGCGGGGGGAATGAGCAGTTCTTC.

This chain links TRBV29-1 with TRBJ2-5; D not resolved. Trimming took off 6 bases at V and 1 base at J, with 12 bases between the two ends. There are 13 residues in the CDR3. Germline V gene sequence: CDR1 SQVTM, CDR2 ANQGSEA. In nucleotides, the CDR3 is TGCAGCGTCCGATATGGCGCCCAAGAGACCCAGTACTTC. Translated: CSVRYGAQETQYF.

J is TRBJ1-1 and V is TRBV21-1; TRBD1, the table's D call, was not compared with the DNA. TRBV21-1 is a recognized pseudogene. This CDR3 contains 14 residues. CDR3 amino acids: CASSDDRGTLAAFF. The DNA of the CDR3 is TGTGCCAGCAGCGATGACAGGGGAACGTTAGCAGCTTTCTTT.

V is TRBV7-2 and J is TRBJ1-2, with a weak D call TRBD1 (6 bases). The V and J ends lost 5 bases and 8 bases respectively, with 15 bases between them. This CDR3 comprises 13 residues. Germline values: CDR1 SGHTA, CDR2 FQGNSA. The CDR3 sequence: CASSQTGKEGYTF. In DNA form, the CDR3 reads TGTGCCAGCAGCCAAACAGGGAAGGAGGGCTACACCTTC.

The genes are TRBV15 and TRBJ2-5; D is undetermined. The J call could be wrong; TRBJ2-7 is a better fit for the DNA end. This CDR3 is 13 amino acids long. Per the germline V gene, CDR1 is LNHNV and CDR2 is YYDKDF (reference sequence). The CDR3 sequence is CATSRVATYEQYF. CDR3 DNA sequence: TGTGCCACCAGCAGAGTTGCAACCTACGAGCAGTACTTC.

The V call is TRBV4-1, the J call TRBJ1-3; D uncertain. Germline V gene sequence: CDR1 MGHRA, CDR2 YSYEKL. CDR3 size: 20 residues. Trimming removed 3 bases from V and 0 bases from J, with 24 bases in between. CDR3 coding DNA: TGCGCCAGCAGCCAGGCCGTTCTGTATGGAGCGGGTTCCTCTGGAAACACCATATATTTT. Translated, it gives CASSQAVLYGAGSSGNTIYF.

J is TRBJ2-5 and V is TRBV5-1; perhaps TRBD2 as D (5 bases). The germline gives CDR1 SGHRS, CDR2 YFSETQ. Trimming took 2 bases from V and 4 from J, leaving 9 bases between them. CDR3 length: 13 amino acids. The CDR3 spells CASSFWRSETQYF. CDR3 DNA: TGCGCCAGCAGCTTTTGGAGGTCAGAGACCCAGTACTTC.

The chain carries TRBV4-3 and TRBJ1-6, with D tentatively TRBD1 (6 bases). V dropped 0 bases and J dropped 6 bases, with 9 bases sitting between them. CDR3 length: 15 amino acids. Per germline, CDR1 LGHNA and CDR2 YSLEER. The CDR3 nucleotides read TGCGCCAGCAGCCAAGAGGGACACTTTAATTCACCCCTCCACTTT. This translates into CASSQEGHFNSPLHF.